This entry concerns a single T cell receptor beta chain. MiXCR was run by TCRdb on the 5' RACE reads, yielding one entry per CDR3 protein. The sample holds some 600,000 distinct CDR3 sequences, approximately 15% seen once. The entry originates in a study of T-cell memory formation after mild COVID-19. V gave up 5 bases and J gave up 1 base, with 14 bases separating them. Germline V CDR1 and CDR2: SGHVS, FNYEAQ. The CDR3 totals 15 residues. The source is an adult woman who had mild COVID-19 (a few samples of this study predate the infection). Cell type and time point are not known. The V gene is TRBV7-6, the J gene TRBJ1-1, with a possible D match to TRBD1 (6 bases). The specimen sequenced was PBMCs or a T cell subset sorted from them (not recorded which). The CDR3 DNA reads TGTGCCAGCAGCCTTCCGGGACAAGAGAACACTGAAGCTTTCTTT. Translating it yields CASSLPGQENTEAFF.